This T cell receptor (beta chain) was captured by sequencing in a study of glioma-infiltrating T cells. This clonotype was observed many times. Using RNA template, CDR3s of TCR alpha and beta were amplified with iRepertoire arm-PCR. TCRdb passed the multiplex PCR reads through MiXCR, listing each CDR3 protein once. This table holds more than 300,000 distinct CDR3 sequences, 41% found once. This CDR3 is built from 14 residues. From germline, CDR1 is MDHEN and CDR2 SYDVKM. Trimming removed 5 bases from V and 5 bases from J; junction bases left unmatched: 8. The J gene is TRBJ2-7, the V gene TRBV28; 8 nucleotides match TRBD1. Sequencing input: glioma tissue, nonneoplastic brain tissue, or PBMCs (not recorded which). This receptor was obtained from a human donor with low-grade glioma or glioblastoma, undergoing nonglioma brain surgery, or in good health (not recorded which). As DNA, the CDR3 is TGTGCCAGCAGTGCAGGGGGCGCCTTGAACGAGCAGTACTTC. Amino acid sequence: CASSAGGALNEQYF.